These 25 T cell receptor beta chains came from one sample sequenced in a study of T cells in Graves' hyperthyroidism and ophthalmopathy. The investigators amplified TCR beta CDR3 regions from RNA transcripts. In the first-round RT-PCR of the TCR CDR3, the HTBI primer set was used. TCRdb re-derived calls from the multiplex PCR reads in MiXCR, one entry per CDR3 protein. The sample lists 250,000 to 400,000 distinct CDR3 sequences, roughly an eighth occurring once. The sample consisted of blood. All receptors derive from a woman aged 40 to 50 with Graves' ophthalmopathy.

The chain couples TRBV20-1 to TRBJ2-3; the D gene is possibly TRBD2 (6 bases). CDR1 and CDR2 (germline): DFQATT, SNEGSKA (reference sequence). The CDR3 consists of 11 residues. Trimming pared 0 bases from V and 14 bases from J, leaving 12 bases between. The CDR3 region is CSAREGGPGYF. The CDR3 DNA reads TGCAGTGCTAGAGAGGGGGGTCCGGGGTATTTT.

This clonotype occurred many times. The chain's CDR3 is CSARRSENSNQPQHF. In DNA, the CDR3 is TGCAGTGCTAGAAGGTCAGAAAATAGCAATCAGCCCCAGCATTTT. This chain links TRBV20-1 with TRBJ1-5; D is ambiguous. The ends were cut back, 2 bases at V and 0 bases at J, with 11 bases in the middle. This CDR3 is built from 15 residues. The germline gives CDR1 DFQATT, CDR2 SNEGSKA (reference sequence).

This clonotype was found many times. This sequence joins TRBV2 and TRBJ2-5; maybe TRBD1 (6 bases). V lost 6 bases and J lost 1, with 9 bases in between. Germline V gene data show CDR1 as SNHLY and CDR2 as FYNNEI. This CDR3 spans 13 amino acids. The DNA of the CDR3 is TGTGCCAGCAGCTACAGGGTCCAAGAGACCCAGTACTTC. Translation: CASSYRVQETQYF.

This clonotype has just a few counts. The V and J genes are TRBV20-1 and TRBJ2-7; 11 bases are shared with TRBD2. J gave up 4 bases and V 2 bases, and 10 bases lay outside the gene matches. The CDR3 is made up of 16 amino acids. The germline V gene has CDR1 DFQATT and CDR2 SNEGSKA (reference sequence). The CDR3 region is CSARKPGLAGFYEQYF. In DNA form, the CDR3 reads TGCAGTGCTAGAAAACCAGGACTAGCGGGTTTTTACGAGCAGTACTTC.

This clonotype was found a few times. The rearrangement uses TRBV7-9 and TRBJ2-2; tentatively, D is TRBD1 (5 bases). The germline CDR1 and CDR2 sequences are SEHNR and FQNEAQ (reference sequence). The CDR3 is 14 residues long. V was cut by 1 base and J by 4 bases, with 7 bases left in between. The chain's CDR3 is CASSLDRTTGELFF. CDR3 in DNA: TGTGCCAGCAGCTTAGACAGGACCACCGGGGAGCTGTTTTTT. Full variable domain (rest looked up from reference TRBV7-9 and TRBJ2-2): DTGVSQNPRHKITKRGQNVTFRCDPISEHNRLYWYRQTLGQGPEFLTYFQNEAQLEKSRLLSDRFSAERPKGSFSTLEIQRTEQGDSAMYLCASSLDRTTGELFFGEGSRLTVL.

This clonotype was detected a few times. The rearrangement uses TRBV20-1 and TRBJ1-1, with D perhaps TRBD1 (5 bases). Per germline, CDR1 DFQATT and CDR2 SNEGSKA (reference sequence). V was shortened by 2 bases and J by 0 bases, with 16 bases between the two germline ends. The CDR3 is 16 amino acids. The CDR3 sequence is CSARPPGRNMNTEAFF. In DNA, the CDR3 is TGCAGTGCTAGACCGCCGGGACGGAACATGAACACTGAAGCTTTCTTT.

Details on this clonotype: The junction differs from germline at one of its ends, possibly a read error. The rearrangement links TRBV18 to TRBJ2-1; no clear D gene. Per germline, CDR1 KGHSH and CDR2 LQKENI. CDR3 length equals 18 residues. In nucleotides, the CDR3 is TGTGCCAGCTCACCACTGGCAGTTCGGCCCAAGCTTTTCAATGAGCAATTCTTC. It yields the protein CASSPLAVRPKLFNEQFF.

This clonotype showed up many times. The chain carries TRBV2 and TRBJ2-7, with D perhaps TRBD1 (5 bases). CDR1 and CDR2 (germline): SNHLY, FYNNEI. The CDR3 totals 14 residues. Trimming took 8 bases from V and 2 from J, leaving 16 bases between them. The CDR3 DNA reads TGTGCCAGCCTCGAGGACACTTATACCTACGAGCAGTACTTC. Protein sequence: CASLEDTYTYEQYF.

In this sample, this clonotype turned up many times. The chain employs TRBV7-8 and TRBJ2-5; possible D gene TRBD2, 6 bases. CDR1 SGHVS and CDR2 FQNEAQ come from the germline V gene. The CDR3 has 15 amino acids. Trimming cost V 0 bases and J 4 bases, with 12 bases left between them. In DNA form, the CDR3 reads TGTGCCAGCAGCTTAGCTTGGGGAGGATTAGAGACCCAGTACTTC. Its translation is CASSLAWGGLETQYF.

A few counts support this clonotype. This chain connects TRBV5-1 to TRBJ2-2; D is unresolved. Germline CDR1 SGHRS, CDR2 YFSETQ. V dropped 4 bases and J dropped 6 bases, with 10 bases sitting between them. There are 13 residues in the CDR3. The CDR3 region is CASSGVGAGELFF. The CDR3 coding sequence is TGCGCCAGCAGCGGAGTGGGCGCCGGGGAGCTGTTTTTT. Variable domain in full (rest from reference TRBV5-1 and TRBJ2-2): KAGVTQTPRYLIKTRGQQVTLSCSPISGHRSVSWYQQTPGQGLQFLFEYFSETQRNKGNFPGRFSGRQFSNSRSEMNVSTLELGDSALYLCASSGVGAGELFFGEGSRLTVL.

This clonotype came up many times. V usage is TRBV2 and J usage is TRBJ2-6; no clear D. Trimming took 2 bases from V and 0 from J, leaving 5 bases between them. Germline V gene data show CDR1 as SNHLY and CDR2 as FYNNEI. CDR3 length: 15 residues. For the CDR3, the DNA is TGTGCCAGCAGTGAATTTCTCTCTGGGGCCAACGTCCTGACTTTC. Amino acids: CASSEFLSGANVLTF.

Many counts were recorded for this clonotype. The chain uses TRBV28 and TRBJ2-5; TRBD2 aligns across 7 bases. V lost 2 bases, J lost 4 bases, and 10 bases stayed unmatched. Germline V lookup: CDR1 MDHEN, CDR2 SYDVKM. The CDR3 contains 16 residues. The CDR3 spells CASSLPSGPTGETQYF. CDR3 DNA: TGTGCCAGCAGTTTACCTAGCGGACCAACGGGAGAGACCCAGTACTTC.

The sample holds a few counts of this clonotype. V and J are TRBV12-3 or TRBV12-4 and TRBJ2-7, with TRBD1 identical over 10 bases. Germline trimming cut 6 bases from V and 3 bases from J; bases unmatched to any gene: 8. The length of the CDR3 is 15 residues. Here the CDR3 reads CASRHRDRGFYEQYF. The CDR3 bases are TGTGCCAGCAGACACCGGGACAGGGGCTTCTACGAGCAGTACTTC.

This clonotype was counted ten times or more. The V gene is TRBV11-2, the J gene TRBJ2-5, with D tentatively TRBD2 (6 bases). V was clipped by 1 base and J by 5 bases, with 14 bases between them. Per the germline V gene, CDR1 is SGHAT and CDR2 is FQNNGV. The CDR3 totals 15 residues. This CDR3 reads CASSLGAGRSETQYF. CDR3 sequence (DNA): TGTGCCAGCAGCTTAGGGGCGGGAAGGTCGGAGACCCAGTACTTC.

In this sample, this clonotype turned up many times. The CDR3 reads CASSHQGDYGYTF. The CDR3 nucleotides are TGTGCCAGCAGCCATCAAGGGGACTATGGCTACACCTTC. This sequence joins TRBV6-1 and TRBJ1-2; D might be TRBD1 (5 bases). V was pared by 6 bases and J by 3 bases, with 11 bases between. The CDR3 has 13 amino acids. Germline V lookup: CDR1 MNHNS, CDR2 SASEGT.

This clonotype occurred a few times. The chain carries TRBV19 and TRBJ2-1; 10 bases are a match to TRBD2. The CDR3 is 17 amino acids. The V gene's germline CDR1 is LNHDA and CDR2 SQIVND (reference sequence). V was clipped by 2 bases and J by 10 bases; unmatched bases: 14. CDR3 loop: CASSIMESLAGANEQFF. CDR3 DNA: TGTGCCAGTAGTATAATGGAGTCCCTAGCGGGAGCCAACGAGCAGTTCTTC.

The chain recombines TRBV20-1 with TRBJ1-2; D is uncertain. CDR3 length: 14 residues. The germline V gene encodes CDR1 DFQATT and CDR2 SNEGSKA (reference sequence). V was trimmed by 0 bases and J by 7 bases, leaving 15 bases between them. CDR3 nucleotide sequence: TGCAGTGCTAGAGATAAAGGGAGTACGACTGGCTACACCTTC. It encodes CSARDKGSTTGYTF.

This clonotype has a count of ten or more. V gene TRBV7-8 combines with J gene TRBJ2-3, with D perhaps matching TRBD2 (7 bases). CDR3 length: 11 amino acids. The V and J ends lost 1 base and 12 bases respectively, with 8 bases between them. Germline values: CDR1 SGHVS, CDR2 FQNEAQ. Here the CDR3 DNA reads TGTGCCAGCAGCTTAGGGGGGGGCCAGTATTTT. Translation: CASSLGGGQYF.

This clonotype was counted only a few times. This chain links TRBV19 with TRBJ1-6; D unresolved. The CDR3 has 14 amino acids. From germline, CDR1 is LNHDA and CDR2 SQIVND (reference sequence). V was pared by 7 bases and J by 11 bases, with 18 bases between. CDR3 nucleotides: TGTGCCAGTACCGAACTGGCCCAAGAGACACCCCTCCACTTT. Encoded protein: CASTELAQETPLHF.

The sample holds many counts of this clonotype. V usage is TRBV11-2 and J usage is TRBJ2-5; D is unresolved. CDR1 is SGHAT, CDR2 FQNNGV, per germline. Trimming shortened V by 1 base and J by 2 bases, and 20 bases separated the two germline ends. This CDR3 is built from 18 residues. CDR3 in DNA: TGTGCCAGCAGCTTAGGGCTCACAAGGACCTCCCTTCAAGAGACCCAGTACTTC. Protein: CASSLGLTRTSLQETQYF.

In its sample, this clonotype was seen many times. This chain links TRBV13 with TRBJ2-3; 7 bases are shared with TRBD2. The CDR3 has 17 amino acids. Trimming removed 4 bases from V and 2 bases from J; junction bases left unmatched: 12. CDR1 and CDR2 (germline): PRHDT, FYEKMQ (reference sequence). Written as DNA, the CDR3 is TGTGCCAGCAGCTCCAGGGCGGGGGAGGGCTACACAGATACGCAGTATTTT. This sequence encodes CASSSRAGEGYTDTQYF.

V usage is TRBV19 and J usage is TRBJ2-4, with D uncertain. The CDR3 is made up of 12 amino acids. Germline V gene lookup returns CDR1 LNHDA and CDR2 SQIVND (reference sequence). V shed 9 bases and J shed 6 bases, with 12 bases lying between them. CDR3 sequence (DNA): TGTGCCAGCCGGACGGACGGAAACATTCAGTACTTC. Its translation is CASRTDGNIQYF. Full variable domain (missing parts from reference TRBV19 and TRBJ2-4): DGGITQSPKYLFRKEGQNVTLSCEQNLNHDAMYWYRQDPGQGLRLIYYSQIVNDFQKGDIAEGYSVSREKKESFPLTVTSAQKNPTAFYLCASRTDGNIQYFGAGTRLSVL.

This chain uses TRBV20-1 with TRBJ1-2; D is possibly TRBD1 (5 bases). CDR1 is DFQATT and CDR2 is SNEGSKA in the germline V gene (reference sequence). V lost 3 bases, J lost 2 bases, and 7 bases lay in between. This CDR3 is built from 12 residues. DNA for the CDR3: TGCAGTGCTAGCCGACAGAACTATGGCTACACCTTC. Translating it yields CSASRQNYGYTF.

This clonotype was counted ten times or more. The rearrangement links TRBV7-2 to TRBJ2-1; D possibly corresponds to TRBD1 (6 bases). Trimming pared 6 bases from V and 0 bases from J, leaving 15 bases between. This CDR3 region has 16 residues. From germline, CDR1 is SGHTA and CDR2 FQGNSA. CDR3 sequence reads: CASSPGQPFSYNEQFF. The CDR3 nucleotides read TGTGCCAGCAGTCCCGGACAGCCCTTCTCCTACAATGAGCAGTTCTTC.

A word on this clonotype: Just one base apart from a much larger clone, this may be a read error. V gene TRBV6-1 combines with J gene TRBJ1-1; possible D gene TRBD1, 6 bases. CDR1 is MNHNS and CDR2 is SASEGT in the germline V gene. The CDR3 length is 15 residues. Trimming took off 4 bases at V and 6 bases at J, with 18 bases between the two ends. CDR3 nucleotides: TGTGCCAGCAGTGTGGAGGGGGGGGCTTGGGCTGAAGCTTTCTTT. This codes for CASSVEGGAWAEAFF.